The 8 T cell receptor beta chains listed next were all sequenced from one sample in a study of Ad26.COV2.S vaccination and SARS-CoV-2 variants. The treatment was: around 19 received Ad26.COV2.S at low or high dose, single or two shots; a few received placebo; per-sample allocation not given. Specimens were obtained on day 63 following the first vaccine or placebo injection. Only in-frame clones appear in the TCRdb table, and some are missing; sequencing was by immunoSEQ multiplex PCR. The sample gives fewer than 900,000 clones, approximately 88% of which show up once; approximately 1.5% is in the top ten. The material sequenced was peripheral blood, taken in a trial of Ad26.COV2.S vaccine versus placebo. The receptor set was obtained from a person aged 18-65 years who received the Ad26.COV2.S COVID-19 vaccine or a placebo.

Points on this clone: The same CDR3 also results from other DNA sequences found in this sample. The chain uses TRBV10-3 and TRBJ2-7; tentatively, D is TRBD1 or TRBD2 (5 bases each). The V gene's germline CDR1 is ENHRY and CDR2 SYGVKD. V lost 2 bases and J 1 base, leaving 6 bases between the germline ends. The CDR3 totals 13 residues. The chain's CDR3 is CAISEGGSYEQYF. The CDR3 nucleotides read TGTGCCATCAGTGAGGGGGGTTCCTACGAGCAGTACTTC.

With regard to this clone: This CDR3 is also generated by other DNA sequences in the sample. The rearrangement links TRBV30 to TRBJ1-5; D not resolved. Germline CDR1 reads GTSNPN; CDR2 reads SVGIG (reference sequence). Trimming took off 0 bases at V and 3 bases at J, with 6 bases between the two ends. The CDR3 covers 13 residues. The CDR3 nucleotides are TGTGCCTGGAGTGTACGGACCAATCAGCCCCAGCATTTT. It translates to CAWSVRTNQPQHF.

V gene TRBV7-9 combines with J gene TRBJ2-6; D may be TRBD1 (5 bases). The CDR3 is 19 amino acids. Germline V gives CDR1 SEHNR, CDR2 FQNEAQ (reference sequence). V was clipped by 1 base and J by 1 base, with 17 bases between them. The DNA for the CDR3 is TGTGCCAGCAGCTTAGATTGGGGCTGGCTTTCTTCTGGGGCCAACGTCCTGACTTTC. This sequence encodes CASSLDWGWLSSGANVLTF.

CDR3 amino acids: CAISAGLAGNEQYF. CDR3 coding DNA: TGTGCCATCTCCGCGGGACTAGCGGGAAACGAGCAGTACTTC. This chain joins TRBV6-6 and TRBJ2-7; 13 nucleotides agree with TRBD2. Losses at the gene ends were 10 bases for V and 5 bases for J; bases not matched to a gene: 8. Germline lookup yields CDR1 MNHNY and CDR2 SVGAGI (reference sequence). The CDR3 sequence is 14 residues long.

V usage is TRBV9 and J usage is TRBJ2-3; 13 bases fit TRBD2. Germline V gene sequence: CDR1 SGDLS, CDR2 YYNGEE. CDR3 length equals 15 residues. The V segment lost 4 bases and the J segment 6 bases; nucleotides outside the gene matches: 5. CDR3 sequence: CASSWGLAGLDTQYF. The CDR3 DNA follows: TGTGCCAGCAGCTGGGGACTAGCGGGATTGGATACGCAGTATTTT.

The chain carries TRBV7-2 and TRBJ1-5; 9 nucleotides line up with TRBD1. The CDR3 has 15 residues. Germline loops: CDR1 SGHTA, CDR2 FQGNSA. J gave up 6 bases and V 1 base, and 4 bases lay outside the gene matches. This chain's CDR3 is CASSLEGTGIQPQHF. Here the CDR3 DNA reads TGTGCCAGCAGCTTAGAGGGGACAGGGATTCAGCCCCAGCATTTT.

CDR3 DNA sequence: TGTGCCAGCAGCTTGACTGGAAACACCATATATTTT. It specifies CASSLTGNTIYF. The chain uses TRBV7-9 and TRBJ1-3; no reliable D call. Per the germline V gene, CDR1 is SEHNR and CDR2 is FQNEAQ (reference sequence). Trimming took off 3 bases at V and 2 bases at J, with 2 bases between the two ends. The length of the CDR3 is 12 residues.

This chain joins TRBV6-5 and TRBJ2-1; TRBD2 matches 12 bases. This CDR3 is built from 15 residues. V lost 7 bases to trimming and J lost 9 bases; unmatched junction nucleotides: 10. In germline, CDR1 is MNHEY, CDR2 SVGAGI. The CDR3 region has the DNA TGTGCCAGCACCTTGACTAGCGGGGGTGGAGCTGAGCAGTTCTTC. Protein product: CASTLTSGGGAEQFF.